Each of the 19 T cell receptor beta chains below was sequenced from the same sample in a study of blood T cell repertoires in COVID-19. TCRdb's copy holds only in-frame clones and misses some; the assay was immunoSEQ multiplex PCR. The sample shows about 280,000 clones, around nine tenths of them seen only once. Specimen: peripheral blood. The receptors were sampled from a man aged 40-49 years with active or convalescent COVID-19.

The rearrangement links TRBV24-1 to TRBJ1-2; the D gene is possibly TRBD1 (6 bases). Germline values: CDR1 KGHDR, CDR2 SFDVKD. The V end was cut by 4 bases, the J end by 1 base, with 15 bases between. The CDR3 contains 16 residues. Here the CDR3 reads CATSDGGQLFNYGYTF. The CDR3 nucleotides read TGTGCCACCAGTGACGGCGGACAGTTATTTAACTATGGCTACACCTTC.

With regard to this clone: A read error may account for a junction end that differs from germline. J is TRBJ2-2 and V is TRBV4-2, with TRBD1 as a possible D gene (5 bases). This CDR3 has 15 residues. Germline CDR1 and CDR2: LGHNA and YNFKEQ. The CDR3 reads CASSQDWTNNGELFF. CDR3 in DNA: TGTGCCAGCAGCCAAGATTGGACAAACAACGGGGAGCTGTTTTTT.

This chain links TRBV18 with TRBJ1-1; D possibly corresponds to TRBD1 (6 bases). The CDR3 is made up of 14 amino acids. The V gene lost 4 bases and the J gene lost 1 base, with 10 bases spanning the gap. Germline assignment: CDR1 KGHSH and CDR2 LQKENI. This CDR3 is CASSQGQTNTEAFF. The DNA of the CDR3 is TGTGCCAGCTCACAGGGACAAACGAACACTGAAGCTTTCTTT. Full variable domain (outside the CDR3, taken from reference TRBV18 and TRBJ1-1): NAGVMQNPRHLVRRRGQEARLRCSPMKGHSHVYWYRQLPEEGLKFMVYLQKENIIDESGMPKERFSAEFPKEGPSILRIQQVVRGDSAAYFCASSQGQTNTEAFFGQGTRLTVV.

The CDR3 protein is CASSPGLAALGEQFF. CDR3 nucleotide sequence: TGTGCCAGCAGCCCGGGACTAGCGGCCCTAGGGGAGCAGTTCTTC. This chain uses TRBV9 with TRBJ2-1; 11 bases fit TRBD2. The CDR3 loop spans 15 amino acids. J was trimmed by 10 bases and V by 4 bases; bases with no gene match: 10. Germline assignment: CDR1 SGDLS and CDR2 YYNGEE.

The rearrangement links TRBV7-6 to TRBJ1-2, with TRBD1 identical over 11 bases. The V segment lost 1 base and the J segment 2 bases; nucleotides outside the gene matches: 0. Germline V gene data show CDR1 as SGHVS and CDR2 as FNYEAQ. The CDR3 is 15 amino acids. The CDR3 nucleotides read TGTGCCAGCAGCTTAGGGGACAGGGGGAACTATGGCTACACCTTC. Encoded protein: CASSLGDRGNYGYTF.

The chain combines TRBV11-2 with TRBJ2-3; TRBD2 matches at 14 bases. The CDR3 runs 17 residues. Trimming took 1 base from V and 6 from J; bases not matched to a gene: 6. Germline loops: CDR1 SGHAT, CDR2 FQNNGV. The CDR3 loop is CASSLATSGGAWDTQYF. The CDR3 bases are TGTGCCAGCAGCTTAGCGACTAGCGGGGGGGCATGGGATACGCAGTATTTT. Using reference TRBV11-2 and TRBJ2-3 for the parts outside the CDR3, the full variable domain is EAGVAQSPRYKIIEKRQSVAFWCNPISGHATLYWYQQILGQGPKLLIQFQNNGVVDDSQLPKDRFSAERLKGVDSTLKIQPAKLEDSAVYLCASSLATSGGAWDTQYFGPGTRLTVL.

This clone was seen only once. The genes are TRBV3-1 (or the pseudogene TRBV3-2) and TRBJ1-1; 9 bases align to TRBD1. The V gene's germline CDR1 is LGHDT and CDR2 YNNKEL (reference sequence). This CDR3 contains 16 residues. J lost 4 bases, V lost 4 bases, and 10 bases had no gene match. CDR3 in DNA: TGTGCCAGCAGCCCCGGACAGGGGATTAGGAGCACTGAAGCTTTCTTT. As protein: CASSPGQGIRSTEAFF.

The rearrangement joins TRBV19 to TRBJ2-7, with TRBD2 matching over 7 bases. V shed 6 bases and J 4 bases; nucleotides not matched to a gene: 12. Germline CDR1 reads LNHDA; CDR2 reads SQIVND (reference sequence). The CDR3 is made up of 15 amino acids. This CDR3 is CASRQTGGSWYEQYF. CDR3 nucleotide sequence: TGTGCCAGTAGACAAACCGGCGGGAGTTGGTACGAGCAGTACTTC.

The count of this clone is one. V and J are TRBV5-1 and TRBJ2-1; weak D call: TRBD2 (6 bases). The CDR3 runs to 15 residues. Germline-derived CDR1 and CDR2 are SGHRS and YFSETQ. Trimming cost V 5 bases and J 3 bases, with 15 bases left between them. DNA of the CDR3: TGCGCCAGCAGACTGGAGGGAACGGACTACAATGAGCAGTTCTTC. Translation gives CASRLEGTDYNEQFF.

The rearrangement joins TRBV12-3 or TRBV12-4 to TRBJ1-1; 7 bases match TRBD1. Trimming took 6 bases from V and 11 from J; bases not matched to a gene: 9. The CDR3 is 12 amino acids. CDR3 sequence (DNA): TGTGCCAGCAGGACAGGGACAATCAGGGCTTTCTTT. Encoded protein: CASRTGTIRAFF.

This chain uses TRBV5-5 with TRBJ1-5; no clear D gene. CDR3 length equals 14 residues. V was pared by 0 bases and J by 7 bases, with 11 bases between. The V gene's germline CDR1 is SGHKS and CDR2 YYEKEE (reference sequence). The CDR3 DNA reads as TGTGCCAGCAGCTTGGAGGCAGGTCAACAGCCCCAGCATTTT. It yields the protein CASSLEAGQQPQHF.

The rearrangement uses TRBV5-6 and TRBJ2-7; 8 bases are shared with TRBD1. Germline lookup yields CDR1 SGHDT and CDR2 YYEEEE. CDR3 size: 13 residues. V lost 2 bases to trimming and J lost 5 bases; unmatched junction nucleotides: 3. CDR3 nucleotides: TGTGCCAGCAGCTTTACGGACAGGGACGAGCAGTACTTC. Its protein product is CASSFTDRDEQYF.

In this sample, this clone turned up once. The CDR3 DNA is TGTGCCAGCAGTCGGAGCGGGGTCTCCTACAATGAGCAGTTCTTC. Translation: CASSRSGVSYNEQFF. The chain joins TRBV11-2 to TRBJ2-1, with 7 bases fitting TRBD2. Germline V gene sequence: CDR1 SGHAT, CDR2 FQNNGV. This CDR3 has 15 residues. The trim removed 6 bases at V and 0 bases at J, leaving 5 bases unmatched.

The chain links TRBV11-3 to TRBJ1-3, with D maybe TRBD1 (5 bases). Germline V gene lookup returns CDR1 SGHNT and CDR2 YENEEA. The CDR3 length is 15 residues. The ends were cut back, 3 bases at V and 3 bases at J, with 12 bases in the middle. DNA for the CDR3: TGTGCCAGCAGCTTGGGGGGACCTGGTGGAAACACCATATATTTT. The encoded protein is CASSLGGPGGNTIYF. The variable domain in full, completed from reference TRBV11-3 and TRBJ1-3, reads EAGVVQSPRYKIIEKKQPVAFWCNPISGHNTLYWYLQNLGQGPELLIRYENEEAVDDSQLPKDRFSAERLKGVDSTLKIQPAELGDSAVYLCASSLGGPGGNTIYFGEGSWLTVV.

J is TRBJ2-7 and V is TRBV2; TRBD2 aligns across 7 bases. CDR1 and CDR2 from the germline V gene are SNHLY and FYNNEI. CDR3 length: 15 amino acids. V was pared by 6 bases and J by 0 bases, with 8 bases of the junction left unmatched. The CDR3 coding sequence is TGTGCCAGCAGGGATAGCGGGCCGATCTCCTACGAGCAGTACTTC. Protein: CASRDSGPISYEQYF.

V is TRBV5-4 and J is TRBJ2-7; the match to TRBD1 covers 7 bases. From germline, CDR1 is SGHNT and CDR2 YYREEE (reference sequence). The trim removed 1 base at V and 0 bases at J, leaving 4 bases unmatched. This CDR3 has 15 residues. In DNA form, the CDR3 reads TGTGCCAGCAGCTTGAAATGGGACAGCTCCTACGAGCAGTACTTC. Protein sequence: CASSLKWDSSYEQYF.

The chain is built from TRBV5-4 and TRBJ1-2; TRBD1 matches at 8 bases. V shed 4 bases, J shed 6 bases, and the junction held 5 bases outside the gene matches. The CDR3 is 13 amino acids. CDR1 is SGHNT and CDR2 is YYREEE in the germline V gene (reference sequence). The CDR3 nucleotides read TGTGCCAGCAGCGAGACAGGGGTGCATGGCTACACCTTC. Translated: CASSETGVHGYTF.

This rearrangement joins TRBV4-1 to TRBJ1-4; a weak D match, TRBD1 (5 bases). The CDR3 length is 15 residues. Looked up from germline, CDR1 is MGHRA and CDR2 is YSYEKL. The germline V and J ends were trimmed by 1 base and 13 bases, with 19 bases remaining between them. CDR3 amino acids: CASSQGTAHPGGLFF. The CDR3 region has the DNA TGCGCCAGCAGCCAAGGGACGGCCCACCCCGGGGGACTGTTTTTT.

This chain joins TRBV28 and TRBJ2-7; tentatively, D is TRBD1 (5 bases). Trimming left V 3 bases short and J 6 bases short, with 15 bases between. The CDR3 covers 14 residues. Germline assignment: CDR1 MDHEN and CDR2 SYDVKM. The CDR3 DNA follows: TGTGCCAGCAGTTTTAAGGGCAGGGCGAGCGAGCAGTACTTC. As protein: CASSFKGRASEQYF.